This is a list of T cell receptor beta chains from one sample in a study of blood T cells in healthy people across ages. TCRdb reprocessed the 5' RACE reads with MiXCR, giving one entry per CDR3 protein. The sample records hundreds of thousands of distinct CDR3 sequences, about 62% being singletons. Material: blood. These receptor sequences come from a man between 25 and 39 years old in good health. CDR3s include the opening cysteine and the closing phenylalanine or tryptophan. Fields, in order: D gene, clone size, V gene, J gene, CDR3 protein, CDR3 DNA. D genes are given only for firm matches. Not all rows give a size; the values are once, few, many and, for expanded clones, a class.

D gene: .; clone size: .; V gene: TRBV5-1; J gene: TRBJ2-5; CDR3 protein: CASSLQQGSETQYF; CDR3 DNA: TGCGCCAGCAGCCTACAACAGGGTTCGGAGACCCAGTACTTC
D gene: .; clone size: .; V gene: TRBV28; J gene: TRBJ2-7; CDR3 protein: CASSWLPSYEQYF; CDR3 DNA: TGTGCCAGCAGTTGGCTTCCCTCCTACGAGCAGTACTTC
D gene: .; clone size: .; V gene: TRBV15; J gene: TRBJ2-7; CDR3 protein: CATSRAPLGSSYEQYF; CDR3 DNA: TGTGCCACCAGCAGAGCCCCCCTGGGTAGTTCCTACGAGCAGTACTTC
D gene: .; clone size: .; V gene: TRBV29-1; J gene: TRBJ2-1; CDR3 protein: CSVVKAYNEQFF; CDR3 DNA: TGCAGCGTTGTAAAGGCCTACAATGAGCAGTTCTTC
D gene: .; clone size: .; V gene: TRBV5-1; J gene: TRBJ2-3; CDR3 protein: CASSLAEADTQYF; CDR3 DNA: TGCGCCAGCAGCTTGGCCGAGGCAGATACGCAGTATTTT
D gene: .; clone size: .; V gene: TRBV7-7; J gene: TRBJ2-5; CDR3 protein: CASSRQLSQETQYF; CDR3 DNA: TGTGCCAGCAGCCGACAGCTGAGCCAAGAGACCCAGTACTTC
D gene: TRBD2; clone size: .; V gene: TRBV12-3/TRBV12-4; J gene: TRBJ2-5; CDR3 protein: CASSLGSGGSGYQETQYF; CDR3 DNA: TGTGCCAGCAGTTTAGGTAGCGGGGGGTCCGGATACCAAGAGACCCAGTACTTC
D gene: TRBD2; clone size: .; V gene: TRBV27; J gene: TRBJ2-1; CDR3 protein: CASSDSGREFVQFF; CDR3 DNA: TGTGCCAGCAGTGATAGCGGGAGAGAGTTCGTGCAGTTCTTC
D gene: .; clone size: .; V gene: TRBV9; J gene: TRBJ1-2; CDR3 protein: CASSALLADGYTF; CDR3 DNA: TGTGCCAGCAGCGCCCTCCTGGCGGATGGCTACACCTTC
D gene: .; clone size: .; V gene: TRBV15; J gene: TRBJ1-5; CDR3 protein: CATSRRALGTPNQPQHF; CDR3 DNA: TGTGCCACCAGCCGAAGAGCCCTCGGGACACCGAATCAGCCCCAGCATTTT
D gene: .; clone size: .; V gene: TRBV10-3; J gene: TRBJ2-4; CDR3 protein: CAISESGLDIQYF; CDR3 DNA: TGTGCCATCAGTGAGTCAGGTTTGGACATTCAGTACTTC
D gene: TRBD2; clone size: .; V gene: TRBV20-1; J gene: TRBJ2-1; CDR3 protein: CSAPLAGTYNEQFF; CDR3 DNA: TGCAGTGCTCCCCTAGCGGGAACCTACAATGAGCAGTTCTTC
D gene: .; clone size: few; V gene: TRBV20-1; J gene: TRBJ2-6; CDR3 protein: CSARGFSGANVLTF; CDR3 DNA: TGCAGTGCTAGGGGTTTCTCTGGGGCCAACGTCCTGACTTTC
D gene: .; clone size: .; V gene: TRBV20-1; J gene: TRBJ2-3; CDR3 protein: CSGNRAGTDTQYF; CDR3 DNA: TGCAGTGGCAACAGGGCAGGGACAGATACGCAGTATTTT
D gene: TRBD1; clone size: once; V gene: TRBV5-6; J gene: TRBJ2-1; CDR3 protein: CASSLFFRQGEPHDEQFF; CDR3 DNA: TGTGCCAGCAGCTTGTTTTTCCGACAGGGCGAGCCACACGATGAGCAGTTCTTC
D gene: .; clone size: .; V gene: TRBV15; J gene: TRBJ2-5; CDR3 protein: CATSRDQLAAQETQYF; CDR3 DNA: TGTGCCACCAGCAGAGATCAATTGGCAGCACAAGAGACCCAGTACTTC
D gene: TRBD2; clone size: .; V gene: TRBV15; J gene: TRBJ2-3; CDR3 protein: CTTSSSGAPTDTQYF; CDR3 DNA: TGTACCACCAGCAGTAGCGGGGCGCCCACAGATACGCAGTATTTT
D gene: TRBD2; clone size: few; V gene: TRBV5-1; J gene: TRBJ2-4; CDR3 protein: CASSLGLAENIQYF; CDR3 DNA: TGCGCCAGCAGCTTGGGACTAGCGGAGAACATTCAGTACTTC
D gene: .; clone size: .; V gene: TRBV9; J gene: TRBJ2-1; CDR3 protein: CASSVGPAVMYNEQFF; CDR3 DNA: TGTGCCAGCAGCGTAGGTCCAGCGGTGATGTACAATGAGCAGTTCTTC
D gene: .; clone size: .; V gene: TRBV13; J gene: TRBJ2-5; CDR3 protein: CASSLLARDKETQYF; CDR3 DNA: TGTGCCAGCAGCTTATTGGCCAGGGATAAAGAGACCCAGTACTTC
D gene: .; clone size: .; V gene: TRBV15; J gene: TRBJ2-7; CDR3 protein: CSTSTINNEQYF; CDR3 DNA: TGTTCCACCAGCACAATCAATAACGAGCAGTACTTC
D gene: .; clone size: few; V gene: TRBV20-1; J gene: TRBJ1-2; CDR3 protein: CSARVWGYTF; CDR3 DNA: TGCAGTGCCCGTGTCTGGGGCTACACCTTC
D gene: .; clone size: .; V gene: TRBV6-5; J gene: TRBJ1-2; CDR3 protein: CASRPSNYGYTF; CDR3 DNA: TGTGCCAGCAGGCCGAGTAACTATGGCTACACCTTC
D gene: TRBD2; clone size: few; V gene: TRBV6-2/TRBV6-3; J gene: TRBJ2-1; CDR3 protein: CASRSGGGTYNEQFF; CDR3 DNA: TGTGCCAGCCGGTCTGGCGGGGGGACCTACAATGAGCAGTTCTTC
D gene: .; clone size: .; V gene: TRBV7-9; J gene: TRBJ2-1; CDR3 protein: CASSLGVGFSRDNEQFF; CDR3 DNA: TGTGCCAGCAGCTTAGGTGTGGGCTTCTCCCGGGACAATGAGCAGTTCTTC
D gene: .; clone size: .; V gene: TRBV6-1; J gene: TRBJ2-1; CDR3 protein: CASRATDEETQFF; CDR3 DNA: TGTGCCAGCAGGGCGACAGACGAAGAGACCCAGTTCTTC
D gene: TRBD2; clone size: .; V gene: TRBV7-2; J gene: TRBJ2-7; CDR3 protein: CASSPRTSGEQYF; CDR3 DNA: TGTGCCAGCAGCCCCAGGACTAGCGGGGAGCAGTACTTC
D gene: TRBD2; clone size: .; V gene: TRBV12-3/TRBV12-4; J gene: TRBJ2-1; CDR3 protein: CASSFQRGMGNEQFF; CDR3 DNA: TGTGCCAGCAGTTTCCAGCGGGGCATGGGCAATGAGCAGTTCTTC
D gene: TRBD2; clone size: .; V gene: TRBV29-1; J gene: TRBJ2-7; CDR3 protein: CGVSGTTYNEQYF; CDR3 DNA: TGCGGCGTTTCCGGGACTACCTACAATGAGCAGTACTTC
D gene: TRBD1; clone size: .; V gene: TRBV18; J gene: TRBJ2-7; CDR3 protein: CASSPQGRGHEQYF; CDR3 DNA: TGTGCCAGCTCACCCCAGGGCAGGGGGCACGAGCAGTACTTC
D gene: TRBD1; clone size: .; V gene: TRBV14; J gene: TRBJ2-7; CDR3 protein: CASSRNWDRAYEQYF; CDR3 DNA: TGTGCCAGCAGCCGTAATTGGGACAGAGCCTACGAGCAGTACTTC